A single sample gave rise to the 22 T cell receptor beta chains below, sequenced in a study of beta chain features in type 1 diabetes. These receptors' targets are unknown. The study, taken as a whole, reports: Across all four CD4+ subsets, people with type 1 diabetes showed modestly shorter TCRB CDR3s.

Of the isolated RNA, all was reverse transcribed, and so the sequenced material was expressed TCRB transcripts. Assay: immunoSEQ multiplex PCR; the TCRdb copy retains only in-frame clones and omits some. Of fewer than 450,000 clones in the sample, 13% are singletons; the top ten hold about 0.016%. The source material was naive CD4+ T cells from blood. The receptor source for this set is a woman aged 18 to 35 with type 1 diabetes.

This clone has more than one count but fewer than ten. The DNA for the CDR3 is TGCGCCAGCAGCCTCTTAGCGGGGGGGACAGATACGCAGTATTTT. Translating gives CASSLLAGGTDTQYF. This rearrangement joins TRBV5-1 to TRBJ2-3; 11 bases fit TRBD2. The CDR3 covers 15 residues. V lost 4 bases to trimming and J lost 3 bases; unmatched junction nucleotides: 4. Germline assignment: CDR1 SGHRS and CDR2 YFSETQ.

This rearrangement joins TRBV5-6 to TRBJ1-1; D might be TRBD1 (5 bases). The V gene lost 4 bases and the J gene lost 1 base, with 17 bases spanning the gap. Germline V lookup: CDR1 SGHDT, CDR2 YYEEEE. This CDR3 comprises 16 residues. CDR3 sequence: CASSRGGTLRNTEAFF. The CDR3 DNA reads TGTGCCAGCAGCCGTGGAGGGACGCTGAGGAACACTGAAGCTTTCTTT.

This clone was seen a few times. This rearrangement joins TRBV29-1 to TRBJ2-5; no reliable D call. The J call may be mistaken, given a closer DNA end match to TRBJ2-7. The CDR3 totals 14 residues. CDR1 and CDR2 from the germline V gene are SQVTM and ANQGSEA. The CDR3 nucleotides are TGCAGCCACCTTGGGCAGTTCCCCTCCTACGAGCAGTACTTC. Translation gives CSHLGQFPSYEQYF.

This chain connects TRBV6-1 to TRBJ1-5; 11 positions match TRBD1. V lost 4 bases, J lost 4 bases, and 12 bases stayed unmatched. Germline V gene data show CDR1 as MNHNS and CDR2 as SASEGT. This CDR3 spans 18 amino acids. The CDR3 DNA is TGTGCCAGCAGTGTACGTTACGTGGGACAGGGGGTAAATCAGCCCCAGCATTTT. This codes for CASSVRYVGQGVNQPQHF.

The chain recombines TRBV5-6 with TRBJ1-1; D perhaps matches TRBD1 (5 bases). The germline CDR1 and CDR2 sequences are SGHDT and YYEEEE. The CDR3 runs to 16 residues. V lost 4 bases, J lost 3 bases, and 19 bases lay in between. CDR3 DNA sequence: TGTGCCAGCAGCCCCCAGGTCGGGCAGGGTGACACTGAAGCTTTCTTT. Translation: CASSPQVGQGDTEAFF.

The V call is TRBV29-1, the J call TRBJ2-3, with 7 nucleotides matching TRBD2. V gave up 4 bases and J gave up 0 bases; unmatched junction bases: 4. The CDR3 contains 14 residues. Per the germline V gene, CDR1 is SQVTM and CDR2 is ANQGSEA. The CDR3 region is CSVVGGRSTDTQYF. DNA for the CDR3: TGCAGCGTTGTAGGCGGGAGAAGCACAGATACGCAGTATTTT.

In this sample, this clone turned up a few times. V is TRBV29-1 and J is TRBJ1-1, with D unresolved. Trimming shortened V by 3 bases and J by 5 bases, and 13 bases separated the two germline ends. This CDR3 region has 13 residues. From germline, CDR1 is SQVTM and CDR2 ANQGSEA. The CDR3 DNA reads TGCAGCGTTGATCGGAGGCTTCGTACTGAAGCTTTCTTT. This sequence encodes CSVDRRLRTEAFF.

The V call is TRBV30, the J call TRBJ2-1; 11 bases are shared with TRBD2. V gave up 2 bases and J gave up 7 bases; unmatched junction bases: 13. This CDR3 is 17 amino acids long. Germline CDR1 GTSNPN, CDR2 SVGIG (reference sequence). The CDR3 loop is CAWSPTPLAGVGNEQFF. The CDR3, as DNA: TGTGCCTGGAGTCCAACTCCACTAGCGGGAGTAGGGAATGAGCAGTTCTTC.

This clone has only a few counts. The V and J genes are TRBV4-3 and TRBJ2-3; the D gene is possibly TRBD1 (6 bases). Trimming shortened V by 5 bases and J by 0 bases, and 12 bases separated the two germline ends. The CDR3 has 15 residues. Germline CDR1 reads LGHNA; CDR2 reads YSLEER. The CDR3 nucleotides are TGCGCCAGCAGCAACTTAAGGGGGAGCACAGATACGCAGTATTTT. Protein product: CASSNLRGSTDTQYF.

The CDR3 coding sequence is TGTGCCAGTAGTCCCCGGACAGGGGGTGCTATGAACACTGAAGCTTTCTTT. This sequence encodes CASSPRTGGAMNTEAFF. The chain carries TRBV19 and TRBJ1-1; 10 nucleotides agree with TRBD1. The CDR3 covers 17 residues. Per the germline V gene, CDR1 is LNHDA and CDR2 is SQIVND (reference sequence). Trimming cost V 5 bases and J 0 bases; bases outside gene matches: 9.

This CDR3 reads CASSLAPGSYNEQFF. CDR3 DNA sequence: TGTGCCAGCAGCTTGGCCCCGGGGTCCTACAATGAGCAGTTCTTC. The chain joins TRBV5-6 to TRBJ2-1, with D possibly matching TRBD2 (5 bases). The CDR3 loop spans 15 amino acids. V lost 0 bases, J lost 1 base, and 8 bases lay in between. Germline CDR1 SGHDT, CDR2 YYEEEE.

The chain joins TRBV2 to TRBJ1-5; no reliable D call. Germline V gives CDR1 SNHLY, CDR2 FYNNEI. CDR3 length equals 15 residues. With 1 base removed from V and 4 bases from J, the gap between germline ends came to 11 bases. This chain's CDR3 is CASSEGQLGNQPQHF. The DNA of the CDR3 is TGTGCCAGCAGTGAAGGGCAGCTAGGTAATCAGCCCCAGCATTTT.

The V and J genes are TRBV6-1 and TRBJ2-7; D might be TRBD1 (6 bases). Per the germline V gene, CDR1 is MNHNS and CDR2 is SASEGT. There are 14 residues in the CDR3. Between the trimmed V and J ends, which lost 7 bases and 4 bases, there was a span of 17 bases. CDR3 DNA: TGTGCCAGCACCTTCGGGACATTGGGATACGAGCAGTACGTC. Its translation: CASTFGTLGYEQYV.

The rearrangement links TRBV29-1 to TRBJ2-5, with 9 bases fitting TRBD1. Germline lookup yields CDR1 SQVTM and CDR2 ANQGSEA. V was pared by 4 bases and J by 5 bases, with 11 bases of the junction left unmatched. This CDR3 has 15 amino acids. The CDR3 nucleotides read TGCAGCGTTGGCCTAAAGGACAGGGGTAGGGAGACCCAGTACTTC. Translated, it gives CSVGLKDRGRETQYF.

The genes are TRBV29-1 and TRBJ2-2, with D possibly being TRBD2 (5 bases). In germline, CDR1 is SQVTM, CDR2 ANQGSEA. The CDR3 spans 14 residues. The ends were cut back, 5 bases at V and 0 bases at J, with 10 bases in the middle. The CDR3 DNA reads as TGCAGCGTTACCGCCGGGGCGAACACCGGGGAGCTGTTTTTT. As protein: CSVTAGANTGELFF.

This clone was observed many times. J is TRBJ2-5 and V is TRBV29-1; 9 bases are a match to TRBD2. J gave up 6 bases and V 3 bases, and 8 bases lay outside the gene matches. There are 14 residues in the CDR3. The germline CDR1 and CDR2 sequences are SQVTM and ANQGSEA. This CDR3 reads CSVEAGGGWKTQYF. The CDR3 DNA reads as TGCAGCGTTGAGGCGGGAGGGGGCTGGAAGACCCAGTACTTC. Drawing the rest from reference TRBV29-1 and TRBJ2-5, the complete variable domain is SAVISQKPSRDICQRGTSLTIQCQVDSQVTMMFWYRQQPGQSLTLIATANQGSEATYESGFVIDKFPISRPNLTFSTLTVSNMSPEDSSIYLCSVEAGGGWKTQYFGPGTRLLVL.

V is TRBV7-9 and J is TRBJ2-2, with D maybe TRBD2 (5 bases). The CDR3 totals 13 residues. V was clipped by 0 bases and J by 6 bases, with 5 bases between them. Germline V gene lookup returns CDR1 SEHNR and CDR2 FQNEAQ (reference sequence). As DNA, the CDR3 is TGTGCCAGCAGCTTAGCGCGGGCCGGGGAGCTGTTTTTT. It translates to CASSLARAGELFF.

A few counts support this clone. The chain links TRBV7-9 to TRBJ2-1; 7 positions match TRBD2. Germline V CDR1 and CDR2: SEHNR, FQNEAQ (reference sequence). Trimming at V came to 5 bases and at J to 0 bases, leaving 13 bases not matched to a gene. The CDR3 totals 18 residues. The CDR3 DNA is TGTGCCAGCAGCACCCGATATAGCGGGCTGAGCTCCTACAATGAGCAGTTCTTC. It codes for CASSTRYSGLSSYNEQFF.

This clone was seen a handful of times. The rearrangement uses TRBV7-2 and TRBJ1-1, with 8 nucleotides matching TRBD1. From germline, CDR1 is SGHTA and CDR2 FQGNSA. This CDR3 is built from 14 residues. V lost 8 bases, J lost 2 bases, and 7 bases stayed unmatched. As DNA, the CDR3 is TGTGCCAGCTCAGGGACAGGACTTAACACTGAAGCTTTCTTT. As protein: CASSGTGLNTEAFF.

The sample holds a few counts of this clone. This chain connects TRBV9 to TRBJ2-1; 13 nucleotides agree with TRBD2. J gave up 8 bases and V 4 bases, and 6 bases lay outside the gene matches. Looked up from germline, CDR1 is SGDLS and CDR2 is YYNGEE. The CDR3 totals 15 residues. DNA for the CDR3: TGTGCCAGCAGCTCCAGGACTAGCGGGAGACATGAGCAGTTCTTC. Translating gives CASSSRTSGRHEQFF.

This chain uses TRBV2 with TRBJ1-1, with 8 bases identical to TRBD1. V shed 5 bases, J shed 4 bases, and the junction held 6 bases outside the gene matches. The CDR3 contains 14 residues. Germline V gene sequence: CDR1 SNHLY, CDR2 FYNNEI. CDR3 DNA: TGTGCCAGCAGTAGGACAGGGACCGGCACTGAAGCTTTCTTT. This sequence encodes CASSRTGTGTEAFF. Full variable domain (outside the CDR3, taken from reference TRBV2 and TRBJ1-1): EPEVTQTPSHQVTQMGQEVILRCVPISNHLYFYWYRQILGQKVEFLVSFYNNEISEKSEIFDDQFSVERPDGSNFTLKIRSTKLEDSAMYFCASSRTGTGTEAFFGQGTRLTVV.

The chain employs TRBV9 and TRBJ2-1; 9 positions agree with TRBD2. V lost 0 bases to trimming and J lost 4 bases; unmatched junction nucleotides: 2. Germline CDR1 SGDLS, CDR2 YYNGEE. This CDR3 has 15 residues. The CDR3 nucleotides are TGTGCCAGCAGCGTAGACAGCGGGAGGTACAATGAGCAGTTCTTC. This translates into CASSVDSGRYNEQFF. Supplemented by reference TRBV9 and TRBJ2-1, the full variable domain reads DSGVTQTPKHLITATGQRVTLRCSPRSGDLSVYWYQQSLDQGLQFLIQYYNGEERAKGNILERFSAQQFPDLHSELNLSSLELGDSALYFCASSVDSGRYNEQFFGPGTRLTVL.